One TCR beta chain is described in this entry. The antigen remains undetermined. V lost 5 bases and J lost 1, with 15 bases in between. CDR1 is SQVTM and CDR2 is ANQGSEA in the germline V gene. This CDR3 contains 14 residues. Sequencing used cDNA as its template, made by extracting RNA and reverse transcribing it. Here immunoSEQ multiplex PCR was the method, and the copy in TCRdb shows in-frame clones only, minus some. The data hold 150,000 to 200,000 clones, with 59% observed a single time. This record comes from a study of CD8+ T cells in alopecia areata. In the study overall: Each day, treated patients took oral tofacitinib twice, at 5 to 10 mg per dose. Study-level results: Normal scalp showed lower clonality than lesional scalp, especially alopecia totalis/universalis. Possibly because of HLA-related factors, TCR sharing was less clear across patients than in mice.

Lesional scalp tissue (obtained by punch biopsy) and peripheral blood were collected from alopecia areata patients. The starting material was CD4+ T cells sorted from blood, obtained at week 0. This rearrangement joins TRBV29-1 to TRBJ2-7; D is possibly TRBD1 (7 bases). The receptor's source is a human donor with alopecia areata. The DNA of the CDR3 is TGCAGCGTTATGCGGCAGGGGGGTTCCTACGAGCAGTACTTC. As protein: CSVMRQGGSYEQYF.